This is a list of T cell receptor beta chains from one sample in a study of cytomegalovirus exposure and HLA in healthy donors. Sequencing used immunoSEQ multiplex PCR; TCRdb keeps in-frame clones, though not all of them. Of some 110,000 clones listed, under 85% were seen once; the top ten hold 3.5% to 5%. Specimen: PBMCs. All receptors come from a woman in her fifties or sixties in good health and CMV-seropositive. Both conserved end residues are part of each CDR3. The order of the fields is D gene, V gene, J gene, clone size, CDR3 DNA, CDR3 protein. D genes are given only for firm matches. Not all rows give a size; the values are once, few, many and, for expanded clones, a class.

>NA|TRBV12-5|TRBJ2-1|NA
TGTGCTAGTGGTCCCGGTATACATGAGCAGTTCTTC
CASGPGIHEQFF
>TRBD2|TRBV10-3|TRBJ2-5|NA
TGTGCCATCAGTCTCGCTAGCGGGGGTGGGGAGACCCAGTACTTC
CAISLASGGGETQYF
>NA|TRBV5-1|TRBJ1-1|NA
TGCGCCAGCAGCTTGGACCCAGGGCTGAACACTGAAGCTTTCTTT
CASSLDPGLNTEAFF
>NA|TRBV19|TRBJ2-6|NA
TGTGCCAGTAGTATATACTCTGGGGCCAACGTCCTGACTTTC
CASSIYSGANVLTF
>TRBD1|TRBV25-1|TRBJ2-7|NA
TGTGCCAGCAGTCCCAACAGGGGTTCGGCCTACGAGCAGTACTTC
CASSPNRGSAYEQYF
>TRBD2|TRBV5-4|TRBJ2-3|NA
TGTGCCAGCAGCTTACTAGCGGGGGGTCGAACAGATACGCAGTATTTT
CASSLLAGGRTDTQYF
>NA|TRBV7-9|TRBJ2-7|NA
TGTTCCAGCAGCTCGGCCGGGACTGCCTTTGAGCAGTACTTC
CSSSSAGTAFEQYF
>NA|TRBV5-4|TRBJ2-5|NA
TGTGCCAGCAGCAAACCGGGACATGGACAAGAGACCCAGTACTTC
CASSKPGHGQETQYF
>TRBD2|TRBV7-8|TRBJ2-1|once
TGTGCCAGCAGCCGAGAGCGGGGACGCTTATACAATGAGCAGTTCTTC
CASSRERGRLYNEQFF
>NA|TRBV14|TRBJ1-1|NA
TGTGCCAGCAGCCAACAAAGGGGTCTGAACACTGAAGCTTTCTTT
CASSQQRGLNTEAFF
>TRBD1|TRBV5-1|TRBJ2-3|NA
TGCGCCAGCAGCCCCGAGAAGGGGGGACAGGGGGTTGATACGCAGTATTTT
CASSPEKGGQGVDTQYF
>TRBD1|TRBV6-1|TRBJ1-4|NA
TGTGCCAGCCGGGACAGGGAACAACTGTTTTTT
CASRDREQLFF
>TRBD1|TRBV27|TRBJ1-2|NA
TGTGCCAGCAGTCACGGGACAGGGGGCCCCTGGGTAGGTGGCTACACCTTC
CASSHGTGGPWVGGYTF
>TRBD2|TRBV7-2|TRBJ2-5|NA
TGTGCCAGCAGCTTTGCGACTAGCGTGGCCCAGTACTTC
CASSFATSVAQYF
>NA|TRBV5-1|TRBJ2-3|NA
TGCGCCAGCAGCTTTGAGGAAGCAGATACGCAGTATTTT
CASSFEEADTQYF
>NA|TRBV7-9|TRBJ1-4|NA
TGTGCCAGCAGCTCGGTCCTTCGGCCGGGGGGTGAAAAACTGTTTTTT
CASSSVLRPGGEKLFF
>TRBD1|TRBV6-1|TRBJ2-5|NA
TGTGCCAGCAGTGGACAGGGACAAGAGACCCAGTACTTC
CASSGQGQETQYF
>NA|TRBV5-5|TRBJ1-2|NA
TGTGCCAGCAGCTTGATGACAGACCCAAACTATGGCTACACCTTC
CASSLMTDPNYGYTF
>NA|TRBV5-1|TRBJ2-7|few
TGCGCCAGCAGCTTGGCCGGCGGGGCAAGCTCCTACGAGCAGTACTTC
CASSLAGGASSYEQYF
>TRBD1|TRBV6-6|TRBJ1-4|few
TGTGCCAGCAGTTCTCCGGGACAGGGAAGTGAAAAACTGTTTTTT
CASSSPGQGSEKLFF
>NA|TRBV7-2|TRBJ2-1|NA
TGTGCCAGCAGTCCTGACCCTAGCTCCTACAATGAGCAGTTCTTC
CASSPDPSSYNEQFF
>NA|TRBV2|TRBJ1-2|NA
TGTGCCAGCAGAGGACAGCCGGAGAACGGCTACACCTTC
CASRGQPENGYTF
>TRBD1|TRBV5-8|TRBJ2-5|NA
TGTGCCAGCAGCTTACAGGGGCCTAAGGCCGGCCAAGAGACCCAGTACTTC
CASSLQGPKAGQETQYF
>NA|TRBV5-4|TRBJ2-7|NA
TGTGCCAGCAGCTTGGACATGTACCCGAACGAGCAGTACTTC
CASSLDMYPNEQYF
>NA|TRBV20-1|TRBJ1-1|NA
TGCAGTGCTAGAGAAGCAACTGAAGCTTTCTTT
CSAREATEAFF
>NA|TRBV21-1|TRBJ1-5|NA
TGTGCCAGCAGTACGGGGAGGGCAGAGCAGCCCCAGCATTTT
CASSTGRAEQPQHF
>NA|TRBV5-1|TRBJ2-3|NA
TGCGCCAGTCAGGGAGGGGGACCAGATACGCAGTATTTT
CASQGGGPDTQYF
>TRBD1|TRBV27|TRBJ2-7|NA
TGTGCCAGCGGCCCGGACAGGGGTAACGAGCAGTACTTC
CASGPDRGNEQYF
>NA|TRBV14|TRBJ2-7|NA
TGTGCCAGCAGCATACAGGGAGTCGAGCAGTACTTC
CASSIQGVEQYF
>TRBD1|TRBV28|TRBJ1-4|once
TGTGCCAGCAGTTCACCAGGGGGCGGTGAAAAACTGTTTTTT
CASSSPGGGEKLFF
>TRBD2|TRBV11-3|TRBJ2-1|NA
TGTGCCAGCAGCTTAGACCAGGGGGGGACTAGCGGTTACAATGAGCAGTTCTTC
CASSLDQGGTSGYNEQFF
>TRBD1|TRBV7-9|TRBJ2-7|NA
TGTGCCAGCAGCTTAGGTCGGGGACAGGGGGTAAGGTACGAGCAGTACTTC
CASSLGRGQGVRYEQYF
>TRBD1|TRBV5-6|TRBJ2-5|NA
TGTGCCAGCAGGACAGGGGCGGGAGAGACCCAGTACTTC
CASRTGAGETQYF
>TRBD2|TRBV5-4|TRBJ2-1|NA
TGTGCCAGCAGCTTGGCGACTAGCGGGGGGGTCGGGGGACATGAGCAGTTCTTC
CASSLATSGGVGGHEQFF
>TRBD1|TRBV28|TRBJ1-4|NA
TGTGCCAGCAAGGGGGCGCCGGGTGTAAGTGATGAAAAACTGTTTTTT
CASKGAPGVSDEKLFF
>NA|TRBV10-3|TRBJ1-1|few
TGTGCCATCAGTGAGACAGTGGCGTGGGACACTGAAGCTTTCTTT
CAISETVAWDTEAFF
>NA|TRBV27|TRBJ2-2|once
TGTGCCAGCTCGTTTGGACTCCTCTGGGGGCCCGGGGAGCTGTTTTTT
CASSFGLLWGPGELFF
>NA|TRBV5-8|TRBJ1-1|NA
TGTGCCAGCAGCTTCTGGAAATATCGGGACACTGAAGCTTTCTTT
CASSFWKYRDTEAFF
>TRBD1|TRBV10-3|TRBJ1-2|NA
TGTGCCATCAGTGAGTCTCCAGGGGGCGAAAACTATGGCTACACCTTC
CAISESPGGENYGYTF
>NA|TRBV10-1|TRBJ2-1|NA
TGCGCCAGCAGTGGAGATAATGAGCAGTTCTTC
CASSGDNEQFF
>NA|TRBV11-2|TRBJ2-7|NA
TGTGCCAGCAGTCTAGGAAGTCAAGCCTACGAGCAGTACTTC
CASSLGSQAYEQYF
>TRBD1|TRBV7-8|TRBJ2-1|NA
TGTGCCAGCAGCTCGAATTCTTGGACAGGGGCGTCCGTGCAGTTCTTC
CASSSNSWTGASVQFF
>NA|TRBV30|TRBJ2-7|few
TGTGCCTGGAGTGTCTCCTGGGGAGAATCCTACGAGCAGTACTTC
CAWSVSWGESYEQYF
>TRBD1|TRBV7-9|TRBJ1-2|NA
TGTGCCAGCAGCCGTTTCGGACAGGGCGATGGCTACACCTTC
CASSRFGQGDGYTF
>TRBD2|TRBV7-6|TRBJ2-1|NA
TGTGCCAGCAGCCGGGGACTAGCGGGGGCCGGTGAGCAGTTCTTC
CASSRGLAGAGEQFF
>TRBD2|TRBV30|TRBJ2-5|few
TGTGCCTGGTCTAGCGGGGGGGACCAAGAGACCCAGTACTTC
CAWSSGGDQETQYF
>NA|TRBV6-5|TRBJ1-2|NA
TGTGCCAGCAGCAAGCGTGAACCGTATGGCTACACCTTC
CASSKREPYGYTF
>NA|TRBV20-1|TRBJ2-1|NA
TGCAGTGCTAGCAACAAGAATGAGCAGTTCTTC
CSASNKNEQFF
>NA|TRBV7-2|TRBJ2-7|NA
TGTGCCAGCAGCTTAATGACTGGCGGTTACGAGCAGTACTTC
CASSLMTGGYEQYF
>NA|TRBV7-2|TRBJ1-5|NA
TGTGCCAGCAGCCGCGTACTTGATCAGCCCCAGCATTTT
CASSRVLDQPQHF
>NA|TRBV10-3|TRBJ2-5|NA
TGTGCCATCAGAGAAGCGGTGCGACAGGTCCAAGAGACCCAGTACTTC
CAIREAVRQVQETQYF
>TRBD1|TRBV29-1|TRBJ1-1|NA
TGCAGCGTCCGGGGGGACAGGGGGCTCACGATCACTGAAGCTTTCTTT
CSVRGDRGLTITEAFF
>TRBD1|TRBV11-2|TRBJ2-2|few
TGTGCCAGCAGCTTAGTCATGGACAGGAGGACGGGGGAGCTGTTTTTT
CASSLVMDRRTGELFF
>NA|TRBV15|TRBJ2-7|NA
TGTGCCACCAGTGGGCAGGGCCTTTACGAGCAGTACTTC
CATSGQGLYEQYF
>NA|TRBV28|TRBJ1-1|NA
TGTGCCGGTCGGAGCATGAACACTGAAGCTTTCTTT
CAGRSMNTEAFF